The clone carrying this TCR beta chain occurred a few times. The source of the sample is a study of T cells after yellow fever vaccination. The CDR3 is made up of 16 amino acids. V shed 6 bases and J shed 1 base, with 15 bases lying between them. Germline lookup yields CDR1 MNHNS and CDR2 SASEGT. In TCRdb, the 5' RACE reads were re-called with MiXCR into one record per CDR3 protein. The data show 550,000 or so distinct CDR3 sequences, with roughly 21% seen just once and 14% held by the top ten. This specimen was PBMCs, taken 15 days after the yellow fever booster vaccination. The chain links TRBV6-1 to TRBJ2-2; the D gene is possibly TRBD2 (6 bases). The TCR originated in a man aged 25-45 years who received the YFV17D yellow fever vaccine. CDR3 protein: CASRASGVLNTGELFF. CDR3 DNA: TGTGCCAGCAGGGCCTCGGGGGTTTTGAACACCGGGGAGCTGTTTTTT.